What follows are 17 T cell receptor beta chains derived from one specimen sequenced in a study of Graves' ophthalmopathy and Graves' hyperthyroidism. The TCR beta CDR3 regions underwent amplification from RNA transcripts. HTBI primers were used in a first-round RT-PCR, which preceded a second-round multiplex PCR. TCRdb reprocessed the multiplex PCR reads via MiXCR and lists one record per CDR3 protein. The table has hundreds of thousands of distinct CDR3 sequences, more than 40% seen once. The sample consisted of peripheral blood. Receptor source: an adult man with Graves' ophthalmopathy.

This clonotype has more than one count but fewer than ten. The chain couples TRBV10-3 to TRBJ2-3, with no clear D. The CDR3 is 12 residues long. CDR1 ENHRY and CDR2 SYGVKD come from the germline V gene. The germline V and J ends were trimmed by 0 bases and 4 bases, with 2 bases remaining between them. In DNA form, the CDR3 reads TGTGCCATCAGTGAGTCGGCAGATACGCAGTATTTT. This sequence encodes CAISESADTQYF.

In its sample, this clonotype was seen many times. The chain links TRBV9 to TRBJ1-1, with 8 bases that match TRBD1. The ends lost 0 bases at V and 3 bases at J; junction bases unmatched: 10. CDR3 length: 17 residues. Germline CDR1 reads SGDLS; CDR2 reads YYNGEE. This CDR3 is CASSVGGTGQADTEAFF. CDR3 DNA: TGTGCCAGCAGCGTAGGAGGGACAGGCCAGGCGGACACTGAAGCTTTCTTT.

The sample holds many counts of this clonotype. This chain links TRBV6-5 with TRBJ1-6; 10 bases align to TRBD1. The germline V gene encodes CDR1 MNHEY and CDR2 SVGAGI. CDR3 length: 17 amino acids. Losses at the gene ends were 4 bases for V and 7 bases for J; bases not matched to a gene: 10. The CDR3 reads CASSSTQTGGPNSPLHF. CDR3 in DNA: TGTGCCAGCAGTTCCACCCAGACAGGGGGCCCGAATTCACCCCTCCACTTT.

The chain links TRBV10-3 to TRBJ1-6; 8 nucleotides line up with TRBD1. CDR3 size: 15 residues. CDR1 ENHRY and CDR2 SYGVKD come from the germline V gene. V trimming: 10 bases; J trimming: 7 bases; junction bases outside the gene matches: 12. The CDR3 sequence: CASSGATGGNSPLHF. CDR3 DNA sequence: TGTGCCAGCTCGGGGGCTACAGGGGGAAATTCACCCCTCCACTTT.

The chain joins TRBV7-9 to TRBJ2-7; D possibly corresponds to TRBD1 (5 bases). Deletions cut 5 bases from V and 13 bases from J, with 15 bases between. Germline CDR1 is SEHNR and CDR2 is FQNEAQ (reference sequence). The CDR3 covers 11 residues. The CDR3: CASSPQGSVYF. DNA of the CDR3: TGTGCCAGCAGCCCCCAGGGATCGGTTTACTTC.

The chain employs TRBV7-8 and TRBJ1-6; unclear D gene. The CDR3 is made up of 15 amino acids. Germline loops: CDR1 SGHVS, CDR2 FQNEAQ. Trimming removed 2 bases at V and 17 bases at J, with 22 bases between. The CDR3 DNA follows: TGTGCCAGCAGCTTAAGGGTGCCCGGCGGCGGCGGTATCCACTTT. This encodes CASSLRVPGGGGIHF.

V is TRBV19 and J is TRBJ2-5; D may be TRBD1 (6 bases). V dropped 3 bases and J dropped 9 bases, with 20 bases sitting between them. The germline gives CDR1 LNHDA, CDR2 SQIVND (reference sequence). The CDR3 spans 15 residues. The CDR3 nucleotides are TGTGCCAGTAGTATCCAGGGGCCCTACAATCAGCCCCAGTACTTC. Its protein product is CASSIQGPYNQPQYF. The full variable domain, rest sourced from reference TRBV19 and TRBJ2-5, is DGGITQSPKYLFRKEGQNVTLSCEQNLNHDAMYWYRQDPGQGLRLIYYSQIVNDFQKGDIAEGYSVSREKKESFPLTVTSAQKNPTAFYLCASSIQGPYNQPQYFGPGTRLLVL.

Worth noting for this clonotype: A much larger clone lies one base from this, so it may be a read error. V usage is TRBV20-1 and J usage is TRBJ2-7; possibly TRBD1 for D (6 bases). The CDR3 loop spans 13 amino acids. Germline CDR1 reads DFQATT; CDR2 reads SNEGSKA (reference sequence). Trimming took off 2 bases at V and 1 base at J, with 9 bases between the two ends. CDR3 region: CSARLRGSYEQYF. The DNA of the CDR3 is TGCAGTGCTAGACTGAGGGGGTCCTACGAGCAGTACTTC.

This clonotype was observed at least ten times. This chain connects TRBV7-8 to TRBJ1-2; a possible D gene is TRBD1 (5 bases). The CDR3 runs to 15 residues. Trimming shortened V by 5 bases and J by 1 base, and 14 bases separated the two germline ends. Germline assignment: CDR1 SGHVS and CDR2 FQNEAQ. The chain's CDR3 is CASSPGAGLNYGYTF. As DNA, the CDR3 is TGTGCCAGCAGCCCAGGAGCAGGGCTTAACTATGGCTACACCTTC.

As DNA, the CDR3 is TGTGCCAGCAGCGTTGGCGAGCGGTGGGGGGGGGAGCTGTTTTTT. Residues: CASSVGERWGGELFF. The chain is built from TRBV9 and TRBJ2-2, with D possibly being TRBD1 or TRBD2 (5 bases each). Germline V gene sequence: CDR1 SGDLS, CDR2 YYNGEE. The CDR3 is 15 amino acids. Trimming removed 2 bases from V and 8 bases from J, with 16 bases in between.

This clonotype was counted many times. V gene TRBV6-1 combines with J gene TRBJ1-5, with D possibly TRBD1 on 6 matching bases. Looked up from germline, CDR1 is MNHNS and CDR2 is SASEGT. V dropped 3 bases and J dropped 9 bases, with 12 bases sitting between them. The CDR3 loop spans 13 amino acids. The DNA of the CDR3 is TGTGCCAGCAGTGATTGGGGGCTTAGGCCCCAGCATTTT. Protein: CASSDWGLRPQHF.

In the case of this clonotype: The junction does not match germline at one end; this may be a read error. The chain employs TRBV5-1 and TRBJ2-7; D unclear. The CDR3 totals 13 residues. Germline V gives CDR1 SGHRS, CDR2 YFSETQ. Written as DNA, the CDR3 is TGCGCCAGCAGCTTGGACTACCAGGCGCACGAGTTCTTC. It translates to CASSLDYQAHEFF. Variable domain in full (rest from reference TRBV5-1 and TRBJ2-7): KAGVTQTPRYLIKTRGQQVTLSCSPISGHRSVSWYQQTPGQGLQFLFEYFSETQRNKGNFPGRFSGRQFSNSRSEMNVSTLELGDSALYLCASSLDYQAHEFFGPGTRLTVT.

The sample holds many counts of this clonotype. This chain joins TRBV25-1 and TRBJ2-5; TRBD1 is a possible D gene (5 bases). V was trimmed by 4 bases and J by 5 bases, leaving 17 bases between them. The CDR3 contains 15 residues. CDR1 is MGHDK, CDR2 SYGVNS, per germline. CDR3 sequence reads: CASSAHRMRVETQYF. CDR3 sequence (DNA): TGTGCCAGCAGTGCTCACAGGATGCGCGTGGAGACCCAGTACTTC.

This clonotype was picked up a small number of times. The chain has TRBV6-1 and TRBJ2-5, with TRBD1 matching over 7 bases. Trimming removed 5 bases from V and 2 bases from J; junction bases left unmatched: 11. The CDR3 is made up of 16 amino acids. The germline gives CDR1 MNHNS, CDR2 SASEGT. Written as DNA, the CDR3 is TGTGCCAGCAGTTCTACCGGACAGGTCTTTCAAGAGACCCAGTACTTC. This gives the protein CASSSTGQVFQETQYF.

As to this clonotype: With a much larger clone just one base away, this may be a read error. This chain joins TRBV20-1 and TRBJ1-2; D is ambiguous. Germline lookup yields CDR1 DFQATT and CDR2 SNEGSKA (reference sequence). V was cut by 6 bases and J by 10 bases, with 12 bases left in between. The CDR3 sequence is 10 residues long. CDR3 in amino acids: CSAGGDVYTF. The CDR3 nucleotides are TGCAGTGCAGGAGGTGATGTCTACACCTTC.

This clonotype has only a few counts. Since a much larger clone is just one base distant, this may be a read error. The genes are TRBV2 and TRBJ1-2; D is perhaps TRBD1 (5 bases). Trimming stripped 8 bases from V and 2 bases from J, with 18 bases between. This CDR3 region has 15 residues. The germline gives CDR1 SNHLY, CDR2 FYNNEI. CDR3 DNA: TGTGCCAGCGGTGCTCGGGAGGGACCGAACTATGGCTACACCTTC. Its translation is CASGAREGPNYGYTF.

A word on this clonotype: This may come from a read error, since a much larger clone is one base off. The V and J genes are TRBV7-6 and TRBJ2-5, with D perhaps assigned TRBD1 or TRBD2 (6 bases each). Trimming took off 5 bases at V and 4 bases at J, with 17 bases between the two ends. Germline loops: CDR1 SGHVS, CDR2 FNYEAQ. The CDR3 consists of 15 residues. CDR3 sequence (DNA): TGTGCCAGCAGCATAGGGGGGACAACGGGAGAGACCCAGTACTTC. Its protein is CASSIGGTTGETQYF.